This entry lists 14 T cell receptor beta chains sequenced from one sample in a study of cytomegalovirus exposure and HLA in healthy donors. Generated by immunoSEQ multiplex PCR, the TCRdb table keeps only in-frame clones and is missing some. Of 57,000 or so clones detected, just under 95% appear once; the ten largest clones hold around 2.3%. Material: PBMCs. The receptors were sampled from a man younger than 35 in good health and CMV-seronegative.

For the CDR3, the DNA is TGTGCCAGCAGCTATCAGGGGGCCCCTCAAGAGACCCAGTACTTC. The encoded protein is CASSYQGAPQETQYF. The chain combines TRBV5-6 with TRBJ2-5; 8 positions match TRBD1. The CDR3 length is 15 residues. Germline assignment: CDR1 SGHDT and CDR2 YYEEEE. V was pared by 3 bases and J by 2 bases, with 6 bases of the junction left unmatched.

The chain's CDR3 is CATSRDPTGRNTIYF. For the CDR3, the DNA is TGTGCCACCAGCAGAGACCCGACAGGGAGAAACACCATATATTTT. The V and J genes are TRBV15 and TRBJ1-3, with 7 bases aligning to TRBD1. The length of the CDR3 is 15 residues. Germline-derived CDR1 and CDR2 are LNHNV and YYDKDF (reference sequence). Losses at the gene ends were 0 bases for V and 5 bases for J; bases not matched to a gene: 4.

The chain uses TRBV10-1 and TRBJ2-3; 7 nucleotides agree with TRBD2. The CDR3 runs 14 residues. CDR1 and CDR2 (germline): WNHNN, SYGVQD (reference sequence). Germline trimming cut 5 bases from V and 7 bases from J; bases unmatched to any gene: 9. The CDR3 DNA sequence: TGCGCCAGCAGTAAGCGGGATTGGGACCATACGCAGTATTTT. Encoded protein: CASSKRDWDHTQYF.

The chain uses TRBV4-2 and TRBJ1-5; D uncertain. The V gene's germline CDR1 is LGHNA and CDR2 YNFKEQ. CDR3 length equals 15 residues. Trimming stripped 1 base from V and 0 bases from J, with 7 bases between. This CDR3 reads CASSQGGYSNQPQHF. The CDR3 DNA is TGTGCCAGCAGCCAAGGCGGATATAGCAATCAGCCCCAGCATTTT.

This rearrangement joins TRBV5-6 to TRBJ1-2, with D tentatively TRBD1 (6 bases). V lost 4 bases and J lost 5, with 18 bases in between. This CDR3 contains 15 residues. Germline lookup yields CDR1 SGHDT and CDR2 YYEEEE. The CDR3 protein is CASSLRDTALYGYTF. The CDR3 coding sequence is TGTGCCAGCAGCCTCCGGGACACCGCTTTGTATGGCTACACCTTC.

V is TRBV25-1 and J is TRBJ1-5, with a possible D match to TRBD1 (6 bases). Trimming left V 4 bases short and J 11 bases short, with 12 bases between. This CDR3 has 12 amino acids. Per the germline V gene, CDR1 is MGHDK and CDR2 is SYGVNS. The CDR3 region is CASSGPQGSQHF. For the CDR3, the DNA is TGTGCCAGCAGTGGCCCCCAGGGGTCCCAGCATTTT.

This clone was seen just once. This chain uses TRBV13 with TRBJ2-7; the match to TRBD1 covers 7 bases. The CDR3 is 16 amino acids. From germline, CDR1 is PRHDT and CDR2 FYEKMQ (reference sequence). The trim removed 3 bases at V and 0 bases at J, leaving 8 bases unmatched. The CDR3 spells CASSFGTATSSYEQYF. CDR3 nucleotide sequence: TGTGCCAGCAGCTTTGGGACAGCAACGAGCTCCTACGAGCAGTACTTC. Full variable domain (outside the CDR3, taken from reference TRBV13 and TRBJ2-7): AAGVIQSPRHLIKEKRETATLKCYPIPRHDTVYWYQQGPGQDPQFLISFYEKMQSDKGSIPDRFSAQQFSDYHSELNMSSLELGDSALYFCASSFGTATSSYEQYFGPGTRLTVT.

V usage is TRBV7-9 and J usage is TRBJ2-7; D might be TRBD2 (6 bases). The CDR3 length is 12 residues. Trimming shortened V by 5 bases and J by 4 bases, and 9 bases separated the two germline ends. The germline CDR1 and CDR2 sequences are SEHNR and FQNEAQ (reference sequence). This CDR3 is CASSVLAYEQYF. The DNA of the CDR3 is TGTGCCAGCAGCGTACTAGCTTACGAGCAGTACTTC.

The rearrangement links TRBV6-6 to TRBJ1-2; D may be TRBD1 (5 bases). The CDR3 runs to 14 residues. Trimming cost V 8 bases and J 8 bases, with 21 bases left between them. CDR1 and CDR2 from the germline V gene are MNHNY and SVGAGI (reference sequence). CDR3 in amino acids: CASGLPGTPRGYTF. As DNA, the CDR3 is TGTGCCAGCGGACTACCCGGGACCCCCAGGGGCTACACCTTC.

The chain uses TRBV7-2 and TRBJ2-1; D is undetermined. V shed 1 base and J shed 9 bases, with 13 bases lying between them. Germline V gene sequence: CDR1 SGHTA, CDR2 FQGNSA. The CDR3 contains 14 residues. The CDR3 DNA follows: TGTGCCAGCAGCTTAGGTCTGGCCTGGCTTGAGCAGTTCTTC. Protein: CASSLGLAWLEQFF. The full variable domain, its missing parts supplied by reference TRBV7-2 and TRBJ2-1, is GAGVSQSPSNKVTEKGKDVELRCDPISGHTALYWYRQSLGQGLEFLIYFQGNSAPDKSGLPSDRFSAERTGGSVSTLTIQRTQQEDSAVYLCASSLGLAWLEQFFGPGTRLTVL.

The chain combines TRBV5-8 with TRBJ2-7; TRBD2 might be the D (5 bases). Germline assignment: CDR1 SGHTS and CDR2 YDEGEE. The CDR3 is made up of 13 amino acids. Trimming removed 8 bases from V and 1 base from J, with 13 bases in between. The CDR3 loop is CAREKEDSYEQYF. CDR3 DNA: TGTGCCAGAGAGAAGGAGGATTCCTACGAGCAGTACTTC.

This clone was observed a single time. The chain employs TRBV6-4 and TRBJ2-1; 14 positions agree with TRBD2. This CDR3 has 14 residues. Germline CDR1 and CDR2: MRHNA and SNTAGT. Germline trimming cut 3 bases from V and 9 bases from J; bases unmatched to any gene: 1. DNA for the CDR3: TGTGCCAGCAGTGAAGGACTAGCGGGAGGTGAGCAGTTCTTC. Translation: CASSEGLAGGEQFF.

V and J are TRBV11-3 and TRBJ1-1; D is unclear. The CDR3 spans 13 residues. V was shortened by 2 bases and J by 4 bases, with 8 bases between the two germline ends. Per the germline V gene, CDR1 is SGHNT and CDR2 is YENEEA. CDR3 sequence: CASSLKLLTEAFF. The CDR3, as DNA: TGTGCCAGCAGCTTAAAACTCCTCACTGAAGCTTTCTTT.

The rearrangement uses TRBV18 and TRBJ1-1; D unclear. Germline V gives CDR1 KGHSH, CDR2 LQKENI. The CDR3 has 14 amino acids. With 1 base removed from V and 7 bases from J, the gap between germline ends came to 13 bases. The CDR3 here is CASSPRMGLGEAFF. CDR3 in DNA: TGTGCCAGCTCACCACGGATGGGCTTAGGTGAAGCTTTCTTT.